This T cell receptor (beta chain) was recorded in a study of CD8 T cells in Susac syndrome. Broader study findings: The study admitted that it had a relatively small number of individuals in its TCR sequencing and HLA analysis.

Looked up from germline, CDR1 is SGHDN and CDR2 is FVKESK. The CDR3 totals 11 residues. V lost 1 base and J lost 13, with 8 bases in between. RNA totalling about 0.45 to 1 ug underwent reverse transcription with random hexamers. The method of amplification for TCR beta CDR3 was immunoSEQ multiplex PCR, covering 54 Vbeta and 13 Jbeta. A single record per CDR3 protein comes from TCRdb applying MiXCR to the immunoSEQ multiplex PCR reads. Of roughly 180,000 distinct CDR3 sequences listed, less than 95% were seen once; the top ten hold 0.085% to 0.11%. This clonotype was observed once. Its antigen remains unidentified. TCR beta sequencing was performed on blood CD8+ and CD4+ T cells. Healthy donors, matched for age and sex, constituted the control group.

The TCR sequence derives from a human donor in good health. The sample comprised CD4+ T cells from PBMCs. The chain employs TRBV14 and TRBJ2-1; D is perhaps TRBD2 (6 bases). CDR3 region: CASSQVGGQFF. As DNA, the CDR3 is TGTGCCAGCAGCCAAGTCGGGGGACAGTTCTTC.